The subject of this entry is one T cell receptor (beta chain). Its antigen is currently unknown. The data stem from a study of breast tumors, draining lymph nodes, adjacent tissues. This CDR3 comprises 14 residues. The germline V gene has CDR1 MNHEY and CDR2 SVGEGT. The V and J ends lost 6 bases and 6 bases respectively, with 15 bases between them. One entry per CDR3 protein results from TCRdb running MiXCR on the multiplex PCR reads. The top ten hold 2.5% to 3% of the sample, which has about 140,000 distinct CDR3 sequences, approximately 20% seen once. The lymph nodes were axillary draining lymph nodes from breast cancer patients. Study-level findings and limits: Luminal-like breast cancer showed significantly higher tumor–nontumor repertoire similarity than basal-like. Compared with lymph nodes, tumors were less diverse; compared with nontumor tissue, more.

This sequence originates from a female donor with breast cancer. Some clones in this sample may be carry-over from other donors' samples. The sequencing sample was made of axillary lymph node tissue. The rearrangement links TRBV6-2 or TRBV6-3 to TRBJ2-1; possible D gene TRBD2, 6 bases. The CDR3, as DNA: TGTGCCAGCAGGGATAGCGGCACCCTCAATGAGCAGTTCTTC. Its protein product is CASRDSGTLNEQFF.